The T cell receptor (beta chain) under discussion was sequenced for a study of CD8 T cells in Susac syndrome. With random hexamers, about 0.45 to 1 ug RNA was reverse transcribed. Amplification of TCR beta CDR3 by immunoSEQ multiplex PCR spanned 54 Vbeta and 13 Jbeta. One entry per CDR3 protein results from TCRdb running MiXCR on the immunoSEQ multiplex PCR reads. The data show about 120,000 distinct CDR3 sequences, less than 95% seen once. High-throughput TCR beta sequencing covered peripheral CD8+ and CD4+ T cells. TEMRA cells were FACS-enriched, with CD8+ and CD4+ T cells isolated negatively. CDR1 MNHEY and CDR2 SVGAGI come from the germline V gene. The CDR3 length is 13 residues. V lost 0 bases and J 0 bases, leaving 3 bases between the germline ends.

This TCR derives from a human donor in good health. The rearrangement links TRBV6-5 to TRBJ2-7; no definite D call. Sequencing was performed on CD4+ T cells from PBMCs. The CDR3 DNA reads TGTGCCAGCAGTTACTCAAGCTCCTACGAGCAGTACTTC. Encoded protein: CASSYSSSYEQYF.